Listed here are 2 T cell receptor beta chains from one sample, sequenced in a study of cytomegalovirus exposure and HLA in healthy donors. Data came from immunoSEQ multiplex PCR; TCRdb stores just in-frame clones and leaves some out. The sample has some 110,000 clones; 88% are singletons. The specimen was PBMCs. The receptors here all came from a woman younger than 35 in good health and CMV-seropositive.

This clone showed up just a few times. The CDR3 sequence: CASLELAGTGELFF. CDR3 nucleotides: TGTGCCAGTCTGGAACTAGCGGGGACCGGGGAGCTGTTTTTT. The rearrangement uses TRBV19 and TRBJ2-2; 10 bases agree with TRBD2. The CDR3 sequence is 14 residues long. Trimming took 8 bases from V and 5 from J; bases not matched to a gene: 5. CDR1 LNHDA and CDR2 SQIVND come from the germline V gene (reference sequence).

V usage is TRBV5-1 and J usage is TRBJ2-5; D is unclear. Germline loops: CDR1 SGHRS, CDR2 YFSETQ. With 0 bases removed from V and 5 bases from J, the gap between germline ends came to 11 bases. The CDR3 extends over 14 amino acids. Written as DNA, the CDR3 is TGCGCCAGCAGCTTGGTGGTAGCTAGTGAGACCCAGTACTTC. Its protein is CASSLVVASETQYF.